This TCR beta chain is from a study of T-cell reconstitution after alpha-beta-depleted transplantation in children. Study results and caveats: Reported findings indicate that, about two months after transplant, alpha-beta T cells came from several hundred expanded clones, which were derived from non-depleted graft cells.

There are a few counts of this clonotype. Its antigen is currently unknown. Unique molecular identifiers were used to barcode this TCRbeta library. TCRdb reprocessed the PCR reads with MiXCR, giving one entry per CDR3 protein. The sample has about 600,000 distinct CDR3 sequences; under 25% are singletons. Looked up from germline, CDR1 is KGHSH and CDR2 is LQKENI. V dropped 3 bases and J dropped 6; count of bases not matched to a gene: 5. This CDR3 contains 15 residues. Specimen: PBMCs, mostly from graft donor cells, collected 360 days after TCRalphabeta/CD19-depleted stem cell transplant. The sequence derives from a boy under two years old who had a stem cell transplant for acute myeloid leukemia, so the T cells may come from the graft donor. This chain joins TRBV18 and TRBJ2-1; 10 bases agree with TRBD1. CDR3 DNA: TGTGCCAGCTCACCGACAGGGGGCCCTTCCAATGAGCAGTTCTTC. Amino acids: CASSPTGGPSNEQFF.